This T cell receptor (beta chain) was documented in a study of CD8+ T cells in alopecia areata. Extracted RNA was reverse transcribed, and the resulting cDNA served as sequencing template. Assay: immunoSEQ multiplex PCR; the TCRdb copy retains only in-frame clones and omits some. The repertoire consists of 140,000 to 150,000 clones, with roughly 50% occurring once and the leading ten covering 5% to 7.5%. The germline V gene has CDR1 MNHNY and CDR2 SVGAGI (reference sequence). This CDR3 comprises 15 residues. V was clipped by 6 bases and J by 0 bases, with 14 bases between them. The sequence was obtained from a human donor with alopecia areata. The sample here was CD4+ T cells sorted from blood, taken at week 0. The V gene is TRBV6-6, the J gene TRBJ1-1; D may be TRBD1 (6 bases). For the CDR3, the DNA is TGTGCCAGCAGGGGGGCAGAGCTGATGAACACTGAAGCTTTCTTT. Its translation: CASRGAELMNTEAFF.